Listed below are T cell receptor beta chains from one sample, sequenced in a study of regulatory T cells in long-lasting Graves disease. TCRdb reanalysed the multiplex PCR reads using MiXCR and keeps one entry per CDR3 protein. The sample includes about 240,000 distinct CDR3 sequences, 20% to 25% of them seen just once. Material: peripheral blood mononuclear cells (PBMCs), obtained at new diagnosis, from a patient treated with antithyroid drugs. The receptors come from a female donor with Graves disease. Both conserved end residues are part of each CDR3. The order of the fields is J gene, clone size, D gene, V gene, CDR3 protein, CDR3 DNA. A D gene is named only where the DNA matches it firmly. Rows give clone size only sometimes, using once, few, many, or a class for an expanded clone.

>TRBJ1-3|many|-|TRBV6-5
CASSWRDSGNTIYF
TGTGCCAGCAGTTGGAGGGACTCTGGAAACACCATATATTTT
>TRBJ1-1|many|-|TRBV24-1
CATSDARATEAFF
TGTGCCACCAGTGATGCCAGGGCCACTGAAGCTTTCTTT
>TRBJ2-1|many|-|TRBV30
CAWSEGGRKFF
TGTGCCTGGAGTGAAGGGGGACGTAAGTTCTTC
>TRBJ1-1|few|-|TRBV19
CASGTLGGNTEAFF
TGTGCCAGTGGTACCCTAGGGGGGAATACTGAAGCTTTCTTT
>TRBJ2-3|-|TRBD2|TRBV7-2
CASRPGLAPLRDTQYF
TGTGCCAGCAGGCCCGGACTAGCCCCACTTAGGGATACGCAGTATTTT
>TRBJ2-3|-|-|TRBV7-2
CASSSLGGGASTDTQYF
TGTGCCAGCAGCTCCCTAGGGGGAGGCGCGAGCACAGATACGCAGTATTTT
>TRBJ2-3|-|TRBD2|TRBV20-1
CSARGLAGVGDTQYF
TGCAGTGCTAGAGGGCTAGCGGGAGTTGGGGATACGCAGTATTTT
>TRBJ2-2|many|-|TRBV15
CATSRVAGLNTGELFF
TGTGCCACCAGCAGAGTGGCGGGACTCAACACCGGGGAGCTGTTTTTT
>TRBJ1-2|many|-|TRBV2
CASSEYGAANYGYTF
TGTGCCAGCAGTGAATATGGGGCAGCTAACTATGGCTACACCTTC
>TRBJ1-1|-|-|TRBV4-1
CASSQRQGREAFF
TGCGCCAGCAGCCAAAGGCAGGGCAGAGAAGCTTTCTTT
>TRBJ2-5|many|TRBD2|TRBV29-1
CSVVGTSGGTQETQYF
TGCAGCGTGGTCGGGACTAGCGGGGGTACCCAAGAGACCCAGTACTTC
>TRBJ2-7|-|TRBD1|TRBV5-1
CASSSATGTDTYEQYF
TGCGCCAGCAGCTCCGCCACCGGGACAGACACCTACGAGCAGTACTTC
>TRBJ2-1|many|-|TRBV11-3
CASSGLPSMEQFF
TGTGCCAGCAGCGGACTACCTTCAATGGAGCAGTTCTTC
>TRBJ2-2|many|TRBD2|TRBV12-3/TRBV12-4
CASNPRVTSGGAWELFF
TGTGCCAGCAACCCCCGCGTGACTAGCGGGGGGGCGTGGGAGCTGTTTTTT
>TRBJ2-7|-|-|TRBV6-1
CASIRGSGGSYEQYF
TGTGCCAGCATCCGGGGATCCGGGGGATCCTACGAGCAGTACTTC
>TRBJ2-4|-|-|TRBV7-2
CASSPPKGNIQYF
TGTGCCAGCAGCCCACCCAAGGGAAACATTCAGTACTTC
>TRBJ2-7|many|-|TRBV6-2/TRBV6-3
CASSYSSNRGSSYEQYF
TGTGCCAGCAGTTACTCGAGTAACCGGGGGAGCTCCTACGAGCAGTACTTC
>TRBJ1-1|many|TRBD1|TRBV28
CASRAGTGGAFF
TGTGCCAGCAGAGCCGGGACAGGCGGCGCTTTCTTT
>TRBJ2-5|many|-|TRBV30
CAWSVQQTQYF
TGTGCCTGGAGTGTACAGCAGACCCAGTACTTC
>TRBJ2-7|many|-|TRBV5-6
CASSLAWSGEQYF
TGTGCCAGCAGCTTGGCTTGGTCTGGGGAGCAGTACTTC
>TRBJ1-2|many|-|TRBV6-2/TRBV6-3
CASSYPTASYGYTF
TGTGCCAGCAGTTACCCGACAGCCTCCTATGGCTACACCTTC
>TRBJ1-3|many|-|TRBV28
CASSAPRSSGNTIYF
TGTGCCAGCAGTGCACCCCGGAGCTCTGGAAACACCATATATTTT
>TRBJ2-4|many|-|TRBV3-1
CASSPSGGQNIQYF
TGTGCCAGCAGCCCATCCGGAGGCCAAAACATTCAGTACTTC
>TRBJ2-7|-|TRBD1|TRBV12-5
CASGFGTDYEQYF
TGTGCTAGTGGTTTCGGGACAGACTACGAGCAGTACTTC
>TRBJ2-7|many|TRBD2|TRBV6-1
CASYHGLAGRYEQYF
TGTGCCAGCTACCACGGACTAGCGGGAAGATACGAGCAGTACTTC
>TRBJ1-2|-|-|TRBV7-2
CASSPTGGTYGYTF
TGTGCCAGCAGCCCGACCGGGGGTACATATGGCTACACCTTC
>TRBJ2-5|many|-|TRBV10-3
CAITEGYVGETQYF
TGTGCCATCACCGAGGGATATGTAGGAGAGACCCAGTACTTC
>TRBJ1-1|many|-|TRBV6-1
CASSELQQNTEAFF
TGTGCCAGCAGTGAGCTACAGCAGAACACTGAAGCTTTCTTT
>TRBJ2-2|many|-|TRBV7-9
CASSRSTTGTRDTGELFF
TGTGCCAGCAGCCGATCCACAACTGGGACCCGGGACACCGGGGAGCTGTTTTTT
>TRBJ2-7|many|TRBD1|TRBV11-2
CASSYRDSYEQYF
TGTGCCAGCAGTTACCGGGACAGCTACGAGCAGTACTTC
>TRBJ2-1|many|TRBD1|TRBV18
CASSPGSGGNEQFF
TGTGCCAGCTCACCAGGGTCAGGGGGCAATGAGCAGTTCTTC
>TRBJ1-4|many|-|TRBV14
CASSQDPGSSEKLFF
TGTGCCAGCAGCCAAGATCCTGGGTCGAGTGAAAAACTGTTTTTT
>TRBJ1-5|-|-|TRBV19
CASSPRDTRRQPQHF
TGTGCCAGTAGTCCTCGGGACACGAGACGTCAGCCCCAGCATTTT
>TRBJ2-7|-|-|TRBV19
CASSIWGSYEQYF
TGTGCCAGTAGTATCTGGGGGAGCTACGAGCAGTACTTC
>TRBJ2-3|many|-|TRBV7-2
CASSRRGSADTQYF
TGTGCCAGCAGTCGAAGGGGCAGTGCAGATACGCAGTATTTT
>TRBJ2-3|many|-|TRBV3-1
CASSSIQDTQYF
TGTGCCAGCAGCAGTATTCAAGATACGCAGTATTTT
>TRBJ2-3|many|-|TRBV7-9
CASSPTRQGWTDTQYF
TGTGCCAGCAGCCCTACCCGGCAGGGATGGACAGATACGCAGTATTTT
>TRBJ2-3|many|TRBD1|TRBV11-3
CASSPGGRGYTQYF
TGTGCCAGCAGCCCAGGGGGCAGGGGATATACGCAGTATTTT
>TRBJ2-1|many|TRBD2|TRBV3-1
CASSHGEGYNEQFF
TGTGCCAGCAGCCATGGGGAGGGCTACAATGAGCAGTTCTTC
>TRBJ2-4|many|-|TRBV6-1
CASSRDGGMAKNIQYF
TGTGCCAGCAGCCGGGACGGAGGTATGGCCAAAAACATTCAGTACTTC
>TRBJ2-1|many|TRBD2|TRBV11-3
CASGLAGGLDEQFF
TGTGCCAGCGGATTAGCGGGGGGGCTTGATGAGCAGTTCTTC
>TRBJ2-3|few|-|TRBV6-2/TRBV6-3
CASSEEGPADTQYF
TGTGCCAGCAGCGAGGAGGGCCCCGCGGATACGCAGTATTTT
>TRBJ1-4|-|-|TRBV12-3/TRBV12-4
CASSPRSTNEKLFF
TGTGCCAGCAGTCCACGGTCGACTAATGAAAAACTGTTTTTT
>TRBJ2-1|many|TRBD1|TRBV7-9
CASSPPRHRGNNEQFF
TGTGCCAGCAGTCCCCCCCGACACAGGGGTAACAATGAGCAGTTCTTC
>TRBJ1-6|few|-|TRBV28
CASSLGGKNNSPLHF
TGTGCCAGCAGTTTAGGGGGGAAGAATAATTCACCCCTCCACTTT
>TRBJ2-1|-|-|TRBV12-3/TRBV12-4
CASTPGYNEQFF
TGTGCCAGCACTCCTGGATACAATGAGCAGTTCTTC
>TRBJ2-7|many|TRBD2|TRBV20-1
CSAIGTSGGQTYEQYF
TGCAGTGCTATAGGGACTAGCGGGGGTCAAACCTACGAGCAGTACTTC
>TRBJ2-7|once|-|TRBV2
CASSSSGTWAYEQYF
TGTGCCAGCAGTTCCTCCGGGACTTGGGCCTACGAGCAGTACTTC
>TRBJ2-7|many|-|TRBV4-3
CASSQELSSYEQYF
TGCGCCAGCAGCCAAGAGCTGAGCTCCTACGAGCAGTACTTC
>TRBJ2-2|many|-|TRBV12-3/TRBV12-4
CASTRTENTGELFF
TGTGCCAGCACCAGGACAGAAAACACCGGGGAGCTGTTTTTT
>TRBJ1-1|-|-|TRBV27
CASSFQGMNTEAFF
TGTGCCAGCAGTTTTCAGGGCATGAACACTGAAGCTTTCTTT
>TRBJ2-7|-|-|TRBV4-2
CASSQVPGWQYF
TGTGCCAGCAGCCAAGTTCCGGGTTGGCAGTACTTC